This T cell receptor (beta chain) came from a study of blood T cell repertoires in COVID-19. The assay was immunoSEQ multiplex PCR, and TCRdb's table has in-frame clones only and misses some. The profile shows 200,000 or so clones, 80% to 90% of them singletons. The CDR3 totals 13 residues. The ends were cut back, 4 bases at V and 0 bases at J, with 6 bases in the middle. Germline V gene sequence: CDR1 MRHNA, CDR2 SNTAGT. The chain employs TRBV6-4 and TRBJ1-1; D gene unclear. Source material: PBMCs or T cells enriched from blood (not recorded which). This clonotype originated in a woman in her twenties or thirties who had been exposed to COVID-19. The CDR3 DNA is TGTGCCAGCAGTGCATCCATGAACACTGAAGCTTTCTTT. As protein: CASSASMNTEAFF.